This T cell receptor (beta chain) comes out of a study of blood T cell repertoires in COVID-19. Across the study: Donors in the United States, Italy and Spain gave samples during acute or convalescent COVID-19. The cDNA or gDNA used as material had been derived from T cells, B-cell-depleted T cells, or PBMCs.

Source study methods: By means of reference gene primer amplification, nucleated cell counts were estimated. Assay: immunoSEQ multiplex PCR; the TCRdb copy retains only in-frame clones and omits some. Clone size and the V and J calls come from that table; the DNA yielded D and trimming. Of about 150,000 clones listed, approximately 80% were seen once; the top ten hold around a tenth. The specimen was peripheral blood. The TCR sequence derives from a woman in her forties or fifties with acute or convalescent COVID-19.

CDR3 in DNA: TGTGCCAGTAGCAGTACTAACTATGGCTACACCTTC. Amino acids: CASSSTNYGYTF. This chain links TRBV19 with TRBJ1-2; D call uncertain. In germline, CDR1 is LNHDA, CDR2 SQIVND (reference sequence). V gave up 6 bases and J gave up 0 bases, with 5 bases separating them. This CDR3 comprises 12 residues.